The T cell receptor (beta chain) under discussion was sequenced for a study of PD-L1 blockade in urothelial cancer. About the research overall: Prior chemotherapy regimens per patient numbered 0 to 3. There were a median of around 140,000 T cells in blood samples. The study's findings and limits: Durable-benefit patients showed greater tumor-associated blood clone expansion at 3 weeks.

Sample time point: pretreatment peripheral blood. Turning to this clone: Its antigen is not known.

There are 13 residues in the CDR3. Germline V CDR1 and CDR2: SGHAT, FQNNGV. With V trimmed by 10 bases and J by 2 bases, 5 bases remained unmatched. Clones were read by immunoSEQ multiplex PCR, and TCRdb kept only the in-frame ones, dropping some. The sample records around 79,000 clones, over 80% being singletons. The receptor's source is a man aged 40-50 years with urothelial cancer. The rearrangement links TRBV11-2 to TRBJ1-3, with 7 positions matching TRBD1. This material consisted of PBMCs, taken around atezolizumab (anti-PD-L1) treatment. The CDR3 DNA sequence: TGTGCCAATGGAAGGGGGCCTGGAAACACCATATATTTT. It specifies CANGRGPGNTIYF.